These 18 T cell receptor beta chains originate from one sample sequenced in a study of control samples from healthy donors and cancer patients. Clones were sequenced by immunoSEQ multiplex PCR, and TCRdb holds only the in-frame ones, with some missing. The data contain 120,000 to 150,000 clones, roughly 92% of them singletons. The specimen sequenced was blood. The receptors stem from a man aged 25 to 45 in good health.

The chain combines TRBV2 with TRBJ2-3, with 11 bases aligning to TRBD1. Germline CDR1 and CDR2: SNHLY and FYNNEI. Trimming at V came to 6 bases and at J to 1 base, leaving 12 bases not matched to a gene. The CDR3 extends over 18 amino acids. The CDR3 is CASRGRDRGNDGTDTQYF. The CDR3 nucleotides are TGTGCCAGCAGGGGCCGGGACAGGGGGAATGATGGCACAGATACGCAGTATTTT.

This clone was observed once. The chain carries TRBV7-2 and TRBJ2-1; D is perhaps TRBD1 (6 bases). Germline CDR1 is SGHTA and CDR2 is FQGNSA. Trimming removed 5 bases at V and 0 bases at J, with 11 bases between. This CDR3 contains 15 residues. CDR3 sequence: CASSDQGFSYNEQFF. The CDR3 nucleotides read TGTGCCAGCAGCGACCAGGGGTTCTCCTACAATGAGCAGTTCTTC.

The CDR3 loop reads CASSLSTARSGANVLTF. CDR3 nucleotide sequence: TGTGCCAGCAGCTTATCGACCGCCAGGTCTGGGGCCAACGTCCTGACTTTC. This chain connects TRBV7-8 to TRBJ2-6; D is ambiguous. Trimming left V 2 bases short and J 1 base short, with 12 bases between. CDR3 size: 17 residues. Germline values: CDR1 SGHVS, CDR2 FQNEAQ.

The chain joins TRBV7-9 to TRBJ2-7, with D possibly matching TRBD2 (7 bases). The V gene's germline CDR1 is SEHNR and CDR2 FQNEAQ (reference sequence). Between the trimmed V and J ends, which lost 7 bases and 8 bases, there was a span of 12 bases. The CDR3 has 11 amino acids. The CDR3 coding sequence is TGTGCCAGCAACGTGGGGGGGCAGCAGTACTTC. Protein product: CASNVGGQQYF.

The rearrangement uses TRBV2 and TRBJ2-5; 9 bases line up with TRBD1. The CDR3 consists of 13 residues. Per germline, CDR1 SNHLY and CDR2 FYNNEI. V was pared by 9 bases and J by 5 bases, with 7 bases of the junction left unmatched. CDR3 in amino acids: CASDNRGRETQYF. The CDR3 bases are TGTGCCAGTGATAACAGGGGGCGTGAGACCCAGTACTTC.

The rearrangement uses TRBV7-9 and TRBJ1-2; D might be TRBD1 (5 bases). The V end lost 5 bases, the J end lost 6 bases, and 10 bases lay between the germline ends. CDR1 and CDR2 (germline): SEHNR, FQNEAQ (reference sequence). The CDR3 covers 12 residues. This CDR3 reads CASSDRGDGYTF. The CDR3 DNA sequence: TGTGCCAGCAGCGATCGAGGGGATGGCTACACCTTC.

The chain recombines TRBV20-1 with TRBJ1-1; D ambiguous. CDR1 is DFQATT and CDR2 is SNEGSKA in the germline V gene (reference sequence). The CDR3 is made up of 11 amino acids. Between the trimmed V and J ends, which lost 0 bases and 4 bases, there was a span of 3 bases. CDR3 nucleotides: TGCAGTGCTAGAGAGCTCACTGAAGCTTTCTTT. Its protein product is CSARELTEAFF.

This clone is a singleton in its sample. The chain carries TRBV7-2 and TRBJ2-1; 9 bases align to TRBD1. The germline CDR1 and CDR2 sequences are SGHTA and FQGNSA. The CDR3 totals 15 residues. J lost 8 bases, V lost 5 bases, and 10 bases had no gene match. CDR3 nucleotide sequence: TGTGCCAGCAGCCAGGACAGGGGACAGGTGGATGAGCAGTTCTTC. Residues: CASSQDRGQVDEQFF.

The genes are TRBV5-8 and TRBJ1-2; no clear D. The CDR3 length is 16 residues. Between the trimmed V and J ends, which lost 4 bases and 5 bases, there was a span of 21 bases. The germline CDR1 and CDR2 sequences are SGHTS and YDEGEE. The CDR3 DNA reads as TGTGCCAGCAGCCAGCAAAAACTCGGGTTTGGGTATGGCTACACCTTC. Amino acid sequence: CASSQQKLGFGYGYTF.

The chain combines TRBV2 with TRBJ1-6; D is ambiguous. V was clipped by 7 bases and J by 5 bases, with 15 bases between them. Germline V gene data show CDR1 as SNHLY and CDR2 as FYNNEI. The length of the CDR3 is 15 residues. CDR3 loop: CASIEIDGDNSPLHF. In DNA form, the CDR3 reads TGTGCCAGCATTGAGATCGACGGAGATAATTCACCCCTCCACTTT.

This clone has just one count. The chain employs TRBV2 and TRBJ2-7; 7 positions match TRBD2. Trimming removed 7 bases from V and 2 bases from J; junction bases left unmatched: 2. Germline V CDR1 and CDR2: SNHLY, FYNNEI. The CDR3 extends over 12 amino acids. In DNA form, the CDR3 reads TGTGCCAGCATAGGGACTACCTACGAGCAGTACTTC. It specifies CASIGTTYEQYF.

The chain carries TRBV7-8 and TRBJ2-1, with 10 bases identical to TRBD2. Trimming removed 1 base from V and 12 bases from J; junction bases left unmatched: 12. The CDR3 length is 16 residues. In germline, CDR1 is SGHVS, CDR2 FQNEAQ. DNA of the CDR3: TGTGCCAGCAGCTTAGGCCTAGCGGGAGTCGGTATCGGGCAGTTCTTC. Amino acids: CASSLGLAGVGIGQFF.

This rearrangement joins TRBV11-3 to TRBJ2-7; 9 nucleotides match TRBD1. The CDR3 runs 15 residues. From germline, CDR1 is SGHNT and CDR2 YENEEA. J gave up 3 bases and V 1 base, and 4 bases lay outside the gene matches. The CDR3 loop is CASSLGGQGLYEQYF. CDR3 coding DNA: TGTGCCAGCAGCTTAGGGGGACAGGGTCTCTACGAGCAGTACTTC. Using reference TRBV11-3 and TRBJ2-7 for the parts outside the CDR3, the full variable domain is EAGVVQSPRYKIIEKKQPVAFWCNPISGHNTLYWYLQNLGQGPELLIRYENEEAVDDSQLPKDRFSAERLKGVDSTLKIQPAELGDSAVYLCASSLGGQGLYEQYFGPGTRLTVT.

V usage is TRBV28 and J usage is TRBJ1-6, with D hard to call. The CDR3 runs to 15 residues. CDR1 MDHEN and CDR2 SYDVKM come from the germline V gene. V dropped 1 base and J dropped 5 bases, with 9 bases sitting between them. The CDR3: CASSLSDRHNSPLHF. Here the CDR3 DNA reads TGTGCCAGCAGTTTATCAGATCGCCATAATTCACCCCTCCACTTT.

The genes are TRBV5-6 and TRBJ1-2; 9 nucleotides agree with TRBD1. The germline V gene encodes CDR1 SGHDT and CDR2 YYEEEE. Germline trimming cut 0 bases from V and 8 bases from J; bases unmatched to any gene: 5. This CDR3 comprises 14 residues. The CDR3 sequence is CASSLAGDRDGYTF. DNA for the CDR3: TGTGCCAGCAGCTTGGCGGGGGACAGGGACGGCTACACCTTC. Supplemented by reference TRBV5-6 and TRBJ1-2, the full variable domain reads DAGVTQSPTHLIKTRGQQVTLRCSPKSGHDTVSWYQQALGQGPQFIFQYYEEEERQRGNFPDRFSGHQFPNYSSELNVNALLLGDSALYLCASSLAGDRDGYTFGSGTRLTVV.

This sequence joins TRBV5-4 and TRBJ2-4, with 7 bases aligning to TRBD2. The CDR3 totals 16 residues. Germline V gives CDR1 SGHNT, CDR2 YYREEE (reference sequence). V shed 0 bases, J shed 1 base, and the junction held 4 bases outside the gene matches. The CDR3 is CASSLGGGEAKNIQYF. The CDR3 bases are TGTGCCAGCAGCTTGGGGGGAGGGGAGGCCAAAAACATTCAGTACTTC. The full variable domain, in which reference TRBV5-4 and TRBJ2-4 provide the parts outside the CDR3, is ETGVTQSPTHLIKTRGQQVTLRCSSQSGHNTVSWYQQALGQGPQFIFQYYREEENGRGNFPPRFSGLQFPNYSSELNVNALELDDSALYLCASSLGGGEAKNIQYFGAGTRLSVL.

The V gene is TRBV7-2, the J gene TRBJ2-1, with D perhaps matching TRBD2 (5 bases). Deletions cut 1 base from V and 6 bases from J, with 10 bases between. The CDR3 has 14 residues. CDR1 and CDR2 (germline): SGHTA, FQGNSA. The CDR3 spells CASSLDVGVNEQFF. Here the CDR3 DNA reads TGTGCCAGCAGCTTAGATGTGGGAGTCAATGAGCAGTTCTTC.

The J gene is TRBJ1-4, the V gene TRBV10-2; D is undetermined. Germline assignment: CDR1 WSHSY and CDR2 SAAADI. The CDR3 consists of 13 residues. Trimming removed 0 bases at V and 14 bases at J, with 13 bases between. The CDR3 nucleotides are TGCGCCAGCAGTGAGTCAGGGCCCTACTCGCTGTTTTTT. Amino acid sequence: CASSESGPYSLFF.